What follows are 29 T cell receptor beta chains derived from one specimen sequenced in a study of blood T cells in healthy people across ages. Sample-barcoded 5' priming and a J-beta primer mix drove a second PCR of roughly 7 to 11 cycles. MiXCR, applied by TCRdb to the 5' RACE reads, yields one record per CDR3 protein. The sample shows approximately 580,000 distinct CDR3 sequences, around 24% of them seen only once. A further study also used this sample, focusing on T cells of mothers and their children.

Sequencing used blood. Every receptor here comes from a boy between 5 and 17 years old in good health.

CDR3 region: CAITRGGNTIYF. CDR3 nucleotide sequence: TGTGCCATCACCCGAGGGGGAAACACCATATATTTT. The rearrangement uses TRBV10-3 and TRBJ1-3; D is undetermined. The V end was cut by 7 bases, the J end by 4 bases, with 8 bases between. The germline V gene encodes CDR1 ENHRY and CDR2 SYGVKD. This CDR3 is 12 amino acids long.

This chain uses TRBV20-1 with TRBJ2-7; unclear D gene. The length of the CDR3 is 13 residues. In germline, CDR1 is DFQATT, CDR2 SNEGSKA (reference sequence). CDR3 nucleotide sequence: TGCAGCGTTGAAGAAGGGCAACACTACGAGCAGTACTTC. Translated, it gives CSVEEGQHYEQYF.

The V and J genes are TRBV29-1 and TRBJ1-3, with a tentative D call TRBD1 (6 bases). The CDR3 has 14 residues. V was pared by 4 bases and J by 4 bases, with 14 bases between. Germline-derived CDR1 and CDR2 are SQVTM and ANQGSEA. CDR3 amino acids: CSVVTGFRGNTIYF. Written as DNA, the CDR3 is TGCAGCGTTGTAACAGGGTTTAGAGGAAACACCATATATTTT.

This clonotype was found a few times. A read error may account for a junction end that differs from germline. The chain recombines TRBV6-1 with TRBJ2-7; perhaps TRBD2 as D (7 bases). CDR3 length: 14 amino acids. Germline CDR1 is MNHNS and CDR2 is SASEGT. The CDR3 DNA sequence: TGTGCCAGCAGCGAACAGGCGGGGGCCTACGAGCAGCACTTC. Translated: CASSEQAGAYEQHF.

CDR3 nucleotides: TGTGCCAGCAGTAAAGGGACTAGCGGGACAAACAATGAGCAGTTCTTC. Translating gives CASSKGTSGTNNEQFF. This chain joins TRBV2 and TRBJ2-1; the match to TRBD2 covers 13 bases. The V and J ends lost 5 bases and 5 bases, in that order; junction bases with no gene match: 6. The germline V gene encodes CDR1 SNHLY and CDR2 FYNNEI. The CDR3 is 16 residues long.

In this sample, this clonotype turned up a few times. J is TRBJ2-5 and V is TRBV10-2, with 9 bases matching TRBD1. V gave up 3 bases and J gave up 5 bases; unmatched junction bases: 10. This CDR3 comprises 16 residues. Germline V gene sequence: CDR1 WSHSY, CDR2 SAAADI. CDR3 loop: CASSENNGQGPETQYF. DNA of the CDR3: TGCGCCAGCAGTGAAAATAACGGACAGGGGCCGGAGACCCAGTACTTC.

CDR3 in DNA: TGTGCCAGCAGTTACTCGAGGACCGAACAAGAGACCCAGTACTTC. Encoded protein: CASSYSRTEQETQYF. The genes are TRBV6-7 and TRBJ2-5; no clear D gene. TRBV6-7 is noted as an ORF with a role that remains uncertain. Trimming pared 0 bases from V and 2 bases from J, leaving 10 bases between. The CDR3 contains 15 residues.

This clonotype showed up many times. The chain uses TRBV6-2 or TRBV6-3 and TRBJ1-4, with D possibly being TRBD1 (5 bases). The V end lost 6 bases, the J end lost 0 bases, and 14 bases lay between the germline ends. The CDR3 totals 16 residues. CDR1 is MNHEY, CDR2 SVGEGT, per germline. CDR3 residues: CASRQMTVATNEKLFF. In nucleotides, the CDR3 is TGTGCCAGCAGACAAATGACAGTGGCAACTAATGAAAAACTGTTTTTT.

Many counts were recorded for this clonotype. J is TRBJ2-7 and V is TRBV7-9, with TRBD1 as a possible D gene (6 bases). The germline V gene encodes CDR1 SEHNR and CDR2 FQNEAQ (reference sequence). CDR3 length: 12 amino acids. V dropped 6 bases and J dropped 4 bases, with 10 bases sitting between them. CDR3 region: CASSSQGYEQYF. For the CDR3, the DNA is TGTGCCAGCAGTTCTCAGGGGTACGAGCAGTACTTC.

J is TRBJ2-7 and V is TRBV11-2; no clear D gene. The germline V gene encodes CDR1 SGHAT and CDR2 FQNNGV. V lost 1 base to trimming and J lost 5 bases, with 12 bases between them. The CDR3 totals 14 residues. This chain's CDR3 is CASSLVGIMDEQYF. The CDR3 DNA sequence: TGTGCCAGCAGCTTAGTGGGAATTATGGACGAGCAGTACTTC.

This clonotype was observed a few times. The chain combines TRBV5-1 with TRBJ2-1, with 10 bases matching TRBD1. This CDR3 contains 15 residues. Germline-derived CDR1 and CDR2 are SGHRS and YFSETQ. V trimming: 0 bases; J trimming: 9 bases; junction bases outside the gene matches: 6. The CDR3 DNA follows: TGCGCCAGCAGCTTGGGGGGACAGGGGCGCAGTGAGCAGTTCTTC. This sequence encodes CASSLGGQGRSEQFF.

The chain uses TRBV15 and TRBJ2-7; D is undetermined. V was clipped by 2 bases and J by 9 bases, with 17 bases between them. The CDR3 consists of 14 residues. Germline V gene data show CDR1 as LNHNV and CDR2 as YYDKDF (reference sequence). CDR3 loop: CATSRFPTNGWQYF. The CDR3, as DNA: TGTGCCACCAGCAGATTCCCAACCAATGGGTGGCAGTACTTC.

This sequence joins TRBV3-1 and TRBJ2-7, with D possibly being TRBD1 or TRBD2 (6 bases each). Trimming stripped 1 base from V and 3 bases from J, with 10 bases between. Germline assignment: CDR1 LGHDT and CDR2 YNNKEL (reference sequence). The CDR3 consists of 14 residues. The CDR3 DNA reads as TGTGCCAGCAGCCAAGCGGGGGCTCGCTACGAGCAGTACTTC. This gives the protein CASSQAGARYEQYF.

This clonotype was picked up a small number of times. This rearrangement joins TRBV10-3 to TRBJ1-2; D is undetermined. Trimming pared 0 bases from V and 8 bases from J, leaving 13 bases between. Germline V gene lookup returns CDR1 ENHRY and CDR2 SYGVKD. The CDR3 runs to 14 residues. The CDR3 nucleotides read TGTGCCATCAGTGAGTCCGTAACTAATCGGGGCTACACCTTC. Its translation: CAISESVTNRGYTF.

In nucleotides, the CDR3 is TGTGCCAGCAGTTACCTGGGACTCGGGGACGAGCAGTACTTC. This gives the protein CASSYLGLGDEQYF. This chain links TRBV6-2 or TRBV6-3 with TRBJ2-7, with D maybe TRBD2 (6 bases). The CDR3 extends over 14 amino acids. Trimming shortened V by 2 bases and J by 5 bases, and 13 bases separated the two germline ends. Germline V CDR1 and CDR2: MNHEY, SVGEGT.

This clonotype occurred a few times. The chain links TRBV29-1 to TRBJ2-3, with 9 bases that match TRBD1. Germline V gene sequence: CDR1 SQVTM, CDR2 ANQGSEA. V lost 6 bases and J lost 8; bases outside the gene matches: 9. The length of the CDR3 is 13 residues. In DNA form, the CDR3 reads TGCAGCGTCTCCCGGGACAGGGACGGTACGCAGTATTTT. Residues: CSVSRDRDGTQYF.

This clonotype was counted only a few times. The rearrangement joins TRBV6-4 to TRBJ2-1; D possibly corresponds to TRBD2 (6 bases). There are 14 residues in the CDR3. Germline CDR1 and CDR2: MRHNA and SNTAGT. The V end lost 3 bases, the J end lost 9 bases, and 15 bases lay between the germline ends. The CDR3 loop is CASSETQLGGEQFF. The CDR3, as DNA: TGTGCCAGCAGTGAGACCCAGCTCGGGGGTGAGCAGTTCTTC.

As to this clonotype: This may come from a read error, since a much larger clone is one base off. The rearrangement uses TRBV21-1 and TRBJ2-7; the table assigns TRBD2, which was not confirmed against the DNA. TRBV21-1 is flagged as a pseudogene. This CDR3 has 17 amino acids. This CDR3 is CAGSKEDLAGVTYEQYF. The CDR3, as DNA: TGTGCCGGCAGCAAAGAAGATCTAGCGGGGGTTACCTACGAGCAGTACTTC.

This clonotype was found a few times. The gene calls are TRBV9 and TRBJ2-3; 8 bases are shared with TRBD1. Trimming removed 4 bases from V and 6 bases from J; junction bases left unmatched: 16. Germline CDR1 and CDR2: SGDLS and YYNGEE. CDR3 size: 17 residues. For the CDR3, the DNA is TGTGCCAGCAGCTCCCTCGGGACAGGTCACTGGGGGGATACGCAGTATTTT. Translating gives CASSSLGTGHWGDTQYF.

This clonotype was picked up a small number of times. This rearrangement joins TRBV5-1 to TRBJ1-5; D perhaps matches TRBD1 (6 bases). The CDR3 runs to 18 residues. The V gene's germline CDR1 is SGHRS and CDR2 YFSETQ. V was trimmed by 0 bases and J by 5 bases, leaving 21 bases between them. DNA for the CDR3: TGCGCCAGCAGCTTGGTACCGCAAGGGACCGGGGGCCATCAGCCCCAGCATTTT. This codes for CASSLVPQGTGGHQPQHF.

The rearrangement joins TRBV10-3 to TRBJ2-5; D perhaps matches TRBD1 (6 bases). Germline loops: CDR1 ENHRY, CDR2 SYGVKD. V lost 6 bases, J lost 1 base, and 12 bases lay in between. The CDR3 runs 14 residues. The CDR3 loop is CAIRSDRSQETQYF. In DNA form, the CDR3 reads TGTGCCATCAGATCGGACAGATCCCAAGAGACCCAGTACTTC.

The chain combines TRBV20-1 with TRBJ2-5; D could derive from TRBD1 or TRBD2 (5 bases each). V was cut by 3 bases and J by 1 base, with 9 bases left in between. The CDR3 contains 13 residues. Germline lookup yields CDR1 DFQATT and CDR2 SNEGSKA (reference sequence). CDR3 sequence: CSARRGRQETQYF. In DNA, the CDR3 is TGCAGTGCTAGGAGGGGACGCCAAGAGACCCAGTACTTC.

The chain carries TRBV28 and TRBJ2-5, with TRBD2 matching 13 bases. The CDR3 extends over 16 amino acids. After removal of 5 bases from V and 4 bases from J, the junction contained 7 bases not matched to a gene. Germline V gene data show CDR1 as MDHEN and CDR2 as SYDVKM. This CDR3 is CASSPSRLAGGETQYF. In DNA, the CDR3 is TGTGCCAGCAGTCCCTCCCGACTAGCGGGAGGAGAGACCCAGTACTTC.

This clonotype has only a few counts. V usage is TRBV7-3 and J usage is TRBJ1-2; possibly TRBD1 for D (6 bases). Germline assignment: CDR1 SGHTA and CDR2 FQGTGA. The CDR3 spans 15 residues. The V gene lost 5 bases and the J gene lost 3 bases, with 16 bases spanning the gap. The DNA for the CDR3 is TGTGCCAGCAGCGCTACCTCAGGGGAGTACTATGGCTACACCTTC. It yields the protein CASSATSGEYYGYTF.

In this sample, this clonotype turned up a few times. The genes are TRBV7-2 and TRBJ2-7; weak D call: TRBD1 (6 bases). Germline CDR1 is SGHTA and CDR2 is FQGNSA. The CDR3 sequence is 18 residues long. Trimming shortened V by 2 bases and J by 2 bases, and 22 bases separated the two germline ends. In DNA form, the CDR3 reads TGTGCCAGCAGCTTAAACCCTAACAGGGCTAGTCTTACCTACGAGCAGTACTTC. It specifies CASSLNPNRASLTYEQYF.

There are a few counts of this clonotype. The chain carries TRBV7-2 and TRBJ2-1; 10 nucleotides match TRBD2. The CDR3 extends over 17 amino acids. Trimming at V came to 3 bases and at J to 4 bases, leaving 9 bases not matched to a gene. The germline CDR1 and CDR2 sequences are SGHTA and FQGNSA. CDR3 amino acids: CASSFRLAGASYNEQFF. Written as DNA, the CDR3 is TGTGCCAGCAGCTTCCGCCTAGCGGGGGCCTCATACAATGAGCAGTTCTTC.

In this sample, this clonotype turned up many times. V usage is TRBV29-1 and J usage is TRBJ1-1, with D perhaps matching TRBD1 (6 bases). Trimming stripped 4 bases from V and 1 base from J, with 13 bases between. The length of the CDR3 is 14 residues. The V gene's germline CDR1 is SQVTM and CDR2 ANQGSEA. CDR3 residues: CSVAVGAPNTEAFF. CDR3 in DNA: TGCAGCGTTGCAGTGGGGGCACCGAACACTGAAGCTTTCTTT. Full variable domain (rest looked up from reference TRBV29-1 and TRBJ1-1): SAVISQKPSRDICQRGTSLTIQCQVDSQVTMMFWYRQQPGQSLTLIATANQGSEATYESGFVIDKFPISRPNLTFSTLTVSNMSPEDSSIYLCSVAVGAPNTEAFFGQGTRLTVV.

This clonotype appeared a single time. This rearrangement joins TRBV7-2 to TRBJ2-2; 11 bases agree with TRBD1. Germline V lookup: CDR1 SGHTA, CDR2 FQGNSA. This CDR3 spans 18 amino acids. V trimming: 1 base; J trimming: 4 bases; junction bases outside the gene matches: 8. The CDR3 loop is CASSLVKTGTGGTGELFF. The CDR3 nucleotides read TGTGCCAGCAGCTTAGTTAAAACCGGGACAGGGGGCACCGGGGAGCTGTTTTTT.

This clonotype was seen a few times. The rearrangement uses TRBV7-2 and TRBJ2-5, with D maybe TRBD2 (5 bases). This CDR3 spans 13 amino acids. Germline values: CDR1 SGHTA, CDR2 FQGNSA. V lost 1 base to trimming and J lost 5 bases, with 8 bases between them. The DNA of the CDR3 is TGTGCCAGCAGCTTAGAGAGGAGGGAGACCCAGTACTTC. It encodes CASSLERRETQYF. The entire variable domain, with the rest obtained from reference TRBV7-2 and TRBJ2-5, is as follows: GAGVSQSPSNKVTEKGKDVELRCDPISGHTALYWYRQSLGQGLEFLIYFQGNSAPDKSGLPSDRFSAERTGGSVSTLTIQRTQQEDSAVYLCASSLERRETQYFGPGTRLLVL.